The T cell receptor beta chain under discussion was sequenced for a study of blood T cell repertoires in COVID-19. The overall study: Researchers got acute and convalescent COVID-19 samples from the United States, Italy and Spain. T cells, B-cell-depleted T cells, or PBMCs provided the cDNA or gDNA that served as material.

Germline CDR1 is GTSNPN and CDR2 is SVGIG (reference sequence). The CDR3 extends over 16 amino acids. V dropped 7 bases and J dropped 3; count of bases not matched to a gene: 13. This table comes from immunoSEQ multiplex PCR, and its TCRdb copy is limited to in-frame clones, with some not included. Among 190,000 or so clones listed, about nine tenths were seen once. This clone was observed once. Sequencing used PBMCs or T cells enriched from blood (not recorded which). The TCR sequence derives from a woman under 40 who had recovered from COVID-19. The chain links TRBV30 to TRBJ1-5; 9 positions match TRBD1. DNA of the CDR3: TGTGCCTCCTCGACAGGGGGAGATGGCTTCAATCAGCCCCAGCATTTT. Its protein is CASSTGGDGFNQPQHF.